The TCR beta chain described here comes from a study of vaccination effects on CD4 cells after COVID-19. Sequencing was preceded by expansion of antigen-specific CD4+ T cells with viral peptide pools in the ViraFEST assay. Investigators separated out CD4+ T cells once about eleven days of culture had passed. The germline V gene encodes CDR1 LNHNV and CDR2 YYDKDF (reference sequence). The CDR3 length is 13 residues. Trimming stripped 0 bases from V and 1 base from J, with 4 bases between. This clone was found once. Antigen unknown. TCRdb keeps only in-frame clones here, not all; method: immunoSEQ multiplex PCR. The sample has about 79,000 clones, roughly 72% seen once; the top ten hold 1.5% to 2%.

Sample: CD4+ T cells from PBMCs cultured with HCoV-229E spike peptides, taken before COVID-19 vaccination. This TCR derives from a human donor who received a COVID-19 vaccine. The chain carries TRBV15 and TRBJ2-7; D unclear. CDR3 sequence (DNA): TGTGCCACCAGCAGAGACGTTTCCTACGAGCAGTACGTC. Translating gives CATSRDVSYEQYV.